One sample yielded the 8 T cell receptor beta chains listed below, sequenced in a study of early T cells in non-severe SARS-CoV-2 infection. TCRdb ran MiXCR on the 5' RACE reads and lists one entry per CDR3 protein. The sample lists tens of thousands of distinct CDR3 sequences; 12% were seen once. This specimen consisted of whole blood, obtained at baseline. The source is an adult who was a healthcare worker with PCR-confirmed SARS-CoV-2 infection or an uninfected control (not recorded which).

V usage is TRBV9 and J usage is TRBJ2-7; D may match TRBD1 or TRBD2 (7 bases each). The V gene's germline CDR1 is SGDLS and CDR2 YYNGEE. CDR3 length equals 16 residues. The V and J ends lost 2 bases and 3 bases respectively, with 18 bases between them. In DNA, the CDR3 is TGTGCCAGCAGCGTGAGGGGAGGGACAGATGACTACGAGCAGTACTTC. As protein: CASSVRGGTDDYEQYF.

Many counts were recorded for this clonotype. V usage is TRBV7-2 and J usage is TRBJ2-7, with D tentatively TRBD1 (6 bases). Germline CDR1 and CDR2: SGHTA and FQGNSA. This CDR3 region has 16 residues. With 1 base removed from V and 5 bases from J, the gap between germline ends came to 18 bases. This CDR3 reads CASSLVGGLGGNEQYF. The CDR3 bases are TGTGCCAGCAGCTTAGTCGGCGGGCTAGGGGGTAACGAGCAGTACTTC.

This clonotype has only a few counts. This chain links TRBV7-9 with TRBJ1-4; D ambiguous. CDR3 size: 16 residues. V shed 5 bases and J shed 3 bases, with 16 bases lying between them. Germline CDR1 reads SEHNR; CDR2 reads FQNEAQ (reference sequence). The CDR3 nucleotides read TGTGCCAGCAGCCACACGGCGGGCTCAGCTAATGAAAAACTGTTTTTT. This encodes CASSHTAGSANEKLFF.

This clonotype was seen a few times. This rearrangement joins TRBV7-2 to TRBJ1-1; 8 bases are a match to TRBD1. The CDR3 extends over 13 amino acids. Germline V gene sequence: CDR1 SGHTA, CDR2 FQGNSA. Germline trimming cut 2 bases from V and 8 bases from J; bases unmatched to any gene: 4. CDR3 DNA sequence: TGTGCCAGCAGCTTAACCTGGGACAGGGAAGCTTTCTTT. Translation: CASSLTWDREAFF. Complete variable domain (other parts from reference TRBV7-2 and TRBJ1-1): GAGVSQSPSNKVTEKGKDVELRCDPISGHTALYWYRQSLGQGLEFLIYFQGNSAPDKSGLPSDRFSAERTGGSVSTLTIQRTQQEDSAVYLCASSLTWDREAFFGQGTRLTVV.

In its sample, this clonotype ranks as medium-sized. The V gene is TRBV18, the J gene TRBJ1-1; a weak D match, TRBD1 (6 bases). The V end was cut by 2 bases, the J end by 10 bases, with 14 bases between. This CDR3 spans 13 amino acids. Germline loops: CDR1 KGHSH, CDR2 LQKENI. In DNA, the CDR3 is TGTGCCAGCTCACCAACACAGGGTTCGGGAGCTTTCTTT. This codes for CASSPTQGSGAFF.

This clonotype came up many times. The CDR3 DNA sequence: TGTGCCAGCAGCCTCGGGACTAGCAGAACCTACGAGCAGTACTTC. Translation: CASSLGTSRTYEQYF. The rearrangement links TRBV7-2 to TRBJ2-7; 9 bases map to TRBD2. V trimming: 5 bases; J trimming: 2 bases; junction bases outside the gene matches: 7. The length of the CDR3 is 15 residues. The germline CDR1 and CDR2 sequences are SGHTA and FQGNSA.

In its sample, this clonotype was seen a few times. The rearrangement links TRBV28 to TRBJ2-2; 10 bases align to TRBD2. The CDR3 sequence is 20 residues long. V shed 6 bases, J shed 5 bases, and the junction held 21 bases outside the gene matches. CDR1 MDHEN and CDR2 SYDVKM come from the germline V gene. CDR3 DNA sequence: TGTGCCAGCAGAGCGAAAACAGATCATCGAGCGGGAGGGTCGACCGGGGAGCTGTTTTTT. Amino acids: CASRAKTDHRAGGSTGELFF.

This clonotype showed up just a few times. This sequence joins TRBV7-6 and TRBJ2-2; D is undetermined. The CDR3 sequence is 15 residues long. Germline-derived CDR1 and CDR2 are SGHVS and FNYEAQ. The V gene lost 4 bases and the J gene lost 0 bases, with 9 bases spanning the gap. DNA of the CDR3: TGTGCCAGCAGCTCCCATGATACGAACACCGGGGAGCTGTTTTTT. As protein: CASSSHDTNTGELFF.